One T cell receptor (beta chain) is described in this entry. Profiled with immunoSEQ multiplex PCR; TCRdb holds only in-frame clones, not every one. The sample lists just over 300,000 clones; roughly nine tenths were seen once. This entry belongs to a study of blood T cell repertoires in COVID-19. This CDR3 has 14 amino acids. CDR1 SGDLS and CDR2 YYNGEE come from the germline V gene. V was clipped by 3 bases and J by 5 bases, with 14 bases between them. This clonotype was sampled from a woman aged 25 to 39 with COVID-19, enrolled during active disease. The sample comprised peripheral blood. The V and J genes are TRBV9 and TRBJ1-2; tentative D call: TRBD1 (5 bases). The CDR3, as DNA: TGTGCCAGCAGCGGGGGAGGGGCGATGTATGGCTACACCTTC. Translating gives CASSGGGAMYGYTF. Full variable domain (missing parts from reference TRBV9 and TRBJ1-2): DSGVTQTPKHLITATGQRVTLRCSPRSGDLSVYWYQQSLDQGLQFLIQYYNGEERAKGNILERFSAQQFPDLHSELNLSSLELGDSALYFCASSGGGAMYGYTFGSGTRLTVV.